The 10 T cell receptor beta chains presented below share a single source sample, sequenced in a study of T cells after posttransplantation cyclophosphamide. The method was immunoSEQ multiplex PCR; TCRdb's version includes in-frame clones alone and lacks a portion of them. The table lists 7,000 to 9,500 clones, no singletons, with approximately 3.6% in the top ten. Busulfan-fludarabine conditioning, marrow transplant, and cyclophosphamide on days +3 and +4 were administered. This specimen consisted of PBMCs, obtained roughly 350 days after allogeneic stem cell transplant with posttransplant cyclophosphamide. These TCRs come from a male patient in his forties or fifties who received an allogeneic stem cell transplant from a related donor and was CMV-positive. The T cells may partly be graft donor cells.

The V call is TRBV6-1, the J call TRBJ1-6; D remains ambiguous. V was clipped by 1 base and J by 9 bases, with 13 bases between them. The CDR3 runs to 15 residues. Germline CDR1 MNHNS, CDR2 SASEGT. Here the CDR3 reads CASSEGVVGSSPLHF. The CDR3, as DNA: TGTGCCAGCAGTGAAGGAGTAGTAGGGAGTTCACCCCTCCACTTT.

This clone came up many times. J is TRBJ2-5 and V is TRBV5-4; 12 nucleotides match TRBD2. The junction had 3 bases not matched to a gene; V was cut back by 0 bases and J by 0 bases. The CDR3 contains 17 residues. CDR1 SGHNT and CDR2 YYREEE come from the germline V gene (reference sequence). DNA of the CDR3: TGTGCCAGCAGCTTGGGGCGGACTAGCGGGGACCAAGAGACCCAGTACTTC. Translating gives CASSLGRTSGDQETQYF.

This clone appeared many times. CDR3 amino acids: CASSPTGPYGYTF. For the CDR3, the DNA is TGTGCCAGTAGCCCGACAGGACCCTATGGCTACACCTTC. V and J are TRBV19 and TRBJ1-2; tentatively, D is TRBD1 (6 bases). Germline values: CDR1 LNHDA, CDR2 SQIVND (reference sequence). Trimming shortened V by 6 bases and J by 4 bases, and 12 bases separated the two germline ends. The CDR3 consists of 13 residues.

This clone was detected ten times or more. CDR3 residues: CASSTGTDNEKLFF. CDR3 DNA sequence: TGTGCCAGCTCGACCGGGACAGATAATGAAAAACTGTTTTTT. V is TRBV18 and J is TRBJ1-4; 7 bases match TRBD1. The CDR3 is 14 residues long. In germline, CDR1 is KGHSH, CDR2 LQKENI. V shed 6 bases and J 4 bases; nucleotides not matched to a gene: 5.

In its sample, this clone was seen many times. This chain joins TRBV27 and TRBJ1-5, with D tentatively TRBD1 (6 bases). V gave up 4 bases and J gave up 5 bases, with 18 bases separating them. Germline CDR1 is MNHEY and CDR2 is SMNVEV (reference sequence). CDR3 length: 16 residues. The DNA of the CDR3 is TGTGCCAGCAGTTCCACTCCCAGGGGAACGGATCAGCCCCAGCATTTT. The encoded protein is CASSSTPRGTDQPQHF.

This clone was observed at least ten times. CDR3 region: CASSQGQGVHEQYF. The CDR3 DNA sequence: TGCGCCAGCAGCCAAGGACAGGGCGTCCACGAGCAGTACTTC. The chain joins TRBV5-1 to TRBJ2-7; 8 bases align to TRBD1. Per the germline V gene, CDR1 is SGHRS and CDR2 is YFSETQ. V shed 4 bases, J shed 5 bases, and the junction held 8 bases outside the gene matches. This CDR3 is built from 14 residues.

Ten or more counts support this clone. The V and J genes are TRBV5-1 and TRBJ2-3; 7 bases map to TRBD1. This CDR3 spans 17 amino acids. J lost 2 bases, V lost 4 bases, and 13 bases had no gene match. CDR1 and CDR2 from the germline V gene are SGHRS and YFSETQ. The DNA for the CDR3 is TGCGCCAGCAGCCGGGACAGCCCACACACATCCACAGATACGCAGTATTTT. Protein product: CASSRDSPHTSTDTQYF.

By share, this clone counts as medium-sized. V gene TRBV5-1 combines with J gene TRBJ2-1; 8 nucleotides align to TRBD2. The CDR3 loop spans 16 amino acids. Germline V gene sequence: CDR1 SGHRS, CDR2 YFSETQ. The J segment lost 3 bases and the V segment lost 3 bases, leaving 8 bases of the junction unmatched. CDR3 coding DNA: TGCGCCAGCAGCTACCTACCAGCGGGGGACTACAATGAGCAGTTCTTC. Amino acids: CASSYLPAGDYNEQFF.

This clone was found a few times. The chain's CDR3 is CASSRGTGGPDTQYF. The CDR3 nucleotides are TGTGCCAGCAGCCGCGGGACAGGGGGCCCAGATACGCAGTATTTT. This chain connects TRBV11-3 to TRBJ2-3; 12 positions agree with TRBD1. CDR1 SGHNT and CDR2 YENEEA come from the germline V gene. Trimming removed 5 bases from V and 4 bases from J; junction bases left unmatched: 4. This CDR3 contains 15 residues. The full variable domain, completed using reference TRBV11-3 and TRBJ2-3, is EAGVVQSPRYKIIEKKQPVAFWCNPISGHNTLYWYLQNLGQGPELLIRYENEEAVDDSQLPKDRFSAERLKGVDSTLKIQPAELGDSAVYLCASSRGTGGPDTQYFGPGTRLTVL.

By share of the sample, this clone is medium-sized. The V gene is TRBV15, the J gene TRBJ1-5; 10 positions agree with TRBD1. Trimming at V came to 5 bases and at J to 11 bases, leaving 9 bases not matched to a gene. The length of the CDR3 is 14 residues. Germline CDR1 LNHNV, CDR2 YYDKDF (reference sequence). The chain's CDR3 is CATSYGTGVPTQHF. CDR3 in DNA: TGTGCCACCAGCTACGGGACAGGGGTCCCGACCCAGCATTTT.